The 10 T cell receptor beta chains listed next were all sequenced from one sample in a study of shared clonotypes between healthy human individuals. Clones were sequenced by immunoSEQ multiplex PCR, and TCRdb holds only the in-frame ones, with some missing. This table holds roughly 1.4 million clones, approximately 98.5% found once. The source material was naive CD4+ T cells sorted from blood. Subset: CD45RA+ positively selected. Receptor source: a man aged 25-45 years in good health.

The rearrangement links TRBV28 to TRBJ1-1, with a tentative D call TRBD1 (5 bases). V lost 7 bases, J lost 1 base, and 13 bases lay in between. The germline gives CDR1 MDHEN, CDR2 SYDVKM. This CDR3 contains 14 residues. The CDR3 bases are TGTGCCAGCAAACGGGGCCCGTGGAACACTGAAGCTTTCTTT. Residues: CASKRGPWNTEAFF.

The CDR3 DNA reads as TGTGCCAGCAACTCGGGGAACCGCCTCAATCAGCCCCAGCATTTT. Translated, it gives CASNSGNRLNQPQHF. V and J are TRBV28 and TRBJ1-5; D unresolved. CDR1 is MDHEN, CDR2 SYDVKM, per germline. This CDR3 has 15 residues. Between the trimmed V and J ends, which lost 7 bases and 3 bases, there was a span of 16 bases.

To note about this clone: Other DNA sequences in the same sample also yield this CDR3. The V and J genes are TRBV5-1 and TRBJ2-5; D is possibly TRBD1 (6 bases). Germline V gene sequence: CDR1 SGHRS, CDR2 YFSETQ. The V end lost 4 bases, the J end lost 2 bases, and 9 bases lay between the germline ends. The length of the CDR3 is 13 residues. The CDR3 is CASSPTGQETQYF. CDR3 nucleotides: TGCGCCAGCAGCCCGACAGGACAAGAGACCCAGTACTTC.

With regard to this clone: At one boundary the junction diverges from the germline segment, which might be a read error. The chain employs TRBV5-5 and TRBJ1-2, with a tentative D call TRBD1 (6 bases). This CDR3 contains 12 residues. Per the germline V gene, CDR1 is SGHKS and CDR2 is YYEKEE (reference sequence). The chain's CDR3 is CASSLAGSGADF. CDR3 nucleotides: TGTGCCAGCAGCTTGGCCGGCTCGGGGGCCGACTTC.

CDR3 in amino acids: CASSLNRAETQYF. CDR3 nucleotide sequence: TGTGCCAGCAGCTTAAACAGGGCTGAGACCCAGTACTTC. This chain links TRBV7-7 with TRBJ2-5; D might be TRBD1 (6 bases). The germline V gene encodes CDR1 SSHAT and CDR2 FNYEAQ (reference sequence). CDR3 length equals 13 residues. Trimming shortened V by 2 bases and J by 5 bases, and 9 bases separated the two germline ends.

This chain links TRBV28 with TRBJ1-1; 11 bases agree with TRBD1. The CDR3 runs to 14 residues. The junction had 4 bases not matched to a gene; V was cut back by 5 bases and J by 5 bases. Germline CDR1 reads MDHEN; CDR2 reads SYDVKM. As DNA, the CDR3 is TGTGCCAGCAGTGCGGACAGGGGGCGGACTGAAGCTTTCTTT. It yields the protein CASSADRGRTEAFF.

The chain employs TRBV6-1 and TRBJ1-4; 9 bases match TRBD1. CDR1 and CDR2 from the germline V gene are MNHNS and SASEGT. V dropped 7 bases and J dropped 8; count of bases not matched to a gene: 11. This CDR3 has 15 amino acids. The CDR3 DNA reads TGTGCCAGCAAAGAGGGACAGGGTTACCTAGAAAAACTGTTTTTT. This codes for CASKEGQGYLEKLFF.

The genes are TRBV29-1 and TRBJ2-3; maybe TRBD2 (6 bases). Germline loops: CDR1 SQVTM, CDR2 ANQGSEA. The V end was cut by 7 bases, the J end by 3 bases, with 14 bases between. The CDR3 runs 13 residues. CDR3 DNA: TGCAGCGCTGAGGCGGGATGGACAGATACGCAGTATTTT. Its translation is CSAEAGWTDTQYF.

The V and J genes are TRBV18 and TRBJ2-1; TRBD2 aligns across 7 bases. The V gene's germline CDR1 is KGHSH and CDR2 LQKENI. The CDR3 extends over 15 amino acids. Trimming cost V 0 bases and J 7 bases; bases outside gene matches: 6. The CDR3 sequence is CASSPPVLAGNEQFF. Here the CDR3 DNA reads TGTGCCAGCTCACCACCTGTCTTAGCGGGTAATGAGCAGTTCTTC.

This chain links TRBV10-3 with TRBJ1-5; tentative D call: TRBD1 (5 bases). CDR1 is ENHRY and CDR2 is SYGVKD in the germline V gene. The CDR3 covers 14 residues. V gave up 0 bases and J gave up 4 bases, with 7 bases separating them. The CDR3 sequence: CAISESAGNQPQHF. Here the CDR3 DNA reads TGTGCCATCAGTGAGTCGGCAGGGAATCAGCCCCAGCATTTT.